The rows below give T cell receptor beta chains drawn from one sample of a study of T cell repertoires in cytomegalovirus infection. TCRdb independently ran MiXCR on the reads; one entry per CDR3 protein. The profile covers about 89,000 distinct CDR3 sequences, with about 29% appearing a single time and about three quarters taken by the ten largest. Their antigens are not known. Sample: CD8+ T cells from cultured PBMCs, taken from culture after CMV antigen stimulation. Receptors originate from a human donor in good health (CMV status not recorded). Some clones in this sample may be carry-over from other donors' samples. Both conserved end residues are part of each CDR3. D genes are given only for firm matches. The listing skips clone size in some rows; elsewhere it reads once, few, many or a size class.

V: TRBV27; size: .; D: .; J: TRBJ1-3; CDR3: CASSLGQGSGNTIYF; DNA: TGTGCCAGCAGTTTGGGTCAGGGCTCTGGAAACACCATATATTTT
V: TRBV11-2; size: few; D: TRBD2; J: TRBJ2-4; CDR3: CASSKPWGGNIQYF; DNA: TGTGCCAGCAGTAAGCCTTGGGGGGGAAACATTCAGTACTTC
V: TRBV27; size: .; D: .; J: TRBJ1-5; CDR3: CASSSQENQPQHF; DNA: TGTGCCAGCAGTTCCCAGGAAAATCAGCCCCAGCATTTT
V: TRBV7-2; size: many; D: TRBD1; J: TRBJ1-4; CDR3: CASSSGGANEKLFF; DNA: TGTGCCAGCAGTTCAGGGGGCGCTAATGAAAAACTGTTTTTT
V: TRBV7-2; size: few; D: .; J: TRBJ2-7; CDR3: CASSYRTETYEQYF; DNA: TGTGCCAGCAGCTACCGGACGGAGACCTACGAGCAGTACTTC
V: TRBV7-8; size: many; D: .; J: TRBJ1-5; CDR3: CASSSGGYNQPQHF; DNA: TGTGCCAGCAGCTCGGGGGGCTACAATCAGCCCCAGCATTTT
V: TRBV7-8; size: .; D: .; J: TRBJ1-2; CDR3: CASSFQANDGYTF; DNA: TGTGCCAGCAGCTTCCAGGCCAATGATGGCTACACCTTC
V: TRBV4-1; size: .; D: TRBD1; J: TRBJ1-2; CDR3: CASSQDPTPTGDYGYTF; DNA: TGCGCCAGCAGCCAAGATCCGACCCCGACAGGGGACTATGGCTACACCTTC
V: TRBV7-6; size: .; D: .; J: TRBJ2-7; CDR3: CASSLGPGARNEQYF; DNA: TGTGCCAGCAGCTTAGGCCCGGGGGCGCGCAACGAGCAGTACTTC
V: TRBV30; size: .; D: .; J: TRBJ1-5; CDR3: CAWSESQFNQPQHF; DNA: TGTGCCTGGAGTGAAAGTCAGTTCAATCAGCCCCAGCATTTT
V: TRBV27; size: few; D: .; J: TRBJ1-1; CDR3: CASSLSWGSTEAFF; DNA: TGTGCCAGCAGTTTATCGTGGGGGAGCACTGAAGCTTTCTTT
V: TRBV7-2; size: .; D: .; J: TRBJ2-1; CDR3: CASSFTDEAYNEQFF; DNA: TGTGCCAGCAGCTTCACGGACGAGGCCTACAATGAGCAGTTCTTC
V: TRBV18; size: once; D: TRBD2; J: TRBJ2-7; CDR3: CASSTRLAGQRTYEQYF; DNA: TGTGCCAGCTCAACGAGACTAGCGGGGCAAAGAACCTACGAGCAGTACTTC
V: TRBV7-3; size: .; D: TRBD2; J: TRBJ2-1; CDR3: CASSGGLAGHNEQFF; DNA: TGTGCCAGCAGCGGAGGACTAGCGGGACACAATGAGCAGTTCTTC
V: TRBV12-3/TRBV12-4; size: few; D: .; J: TRBJ1-6; CDR3: CASSPFQGANSPLHF; DNA: TGTGCCAGCAGTCCGTTCCAGGGCGCTAATTCACCCCTCCACTTT
V: TRBV12-3/TRBV12-4; size: few; D: .; J: TRBJ2-7; CDR3: CASSLYIAVEQYF; DNA: TGTGCCAGCAGTTTATACATAGCGGTCGAGCAGTACTTC
V: TRBV20-1; size: .; D: .; J: TRBJ2-1; CDR3: CSASEVFDNEQFF; DNA: TGCAGTGCCAGCGAGGTCTTTGACAATGAGCAGTTCTTC
V: TRBV7-9; size: many; D: TRBD1; J: TRBJ2-6; CDR3: CASSSTTGTSPGANVLTF; DNA: TGTGCCAGCAGCTCTACGACAGGGACCTCTCCTGGGGCCAACGTCCTGACTTTC
V: TRBV5-6; size: .; D: .; J: TRBJ1-2; CDR3: CASSLGPGTADGYTF; DNA: TGTGCCAGCAGCTTGGGCCCAGGGACGGCGGATGGCTACACCTTC
V: TRBV4-1; size: many; D: .; J: TRBJ2-7; CDR3: CASSQEEGVHEQYF; DNA: TGCGCCAGCAGCCAAGAAGAGGGGGTACACGAGCAGTACTTC
V: TRBV7-8; size: few; D: TRBD1; J: TRBJ1-2; CDR3: CASSTDRSYGYTF; DNA: TGTGCCAGCAGTACGGACAGGAGCTACGGCTACACCTTC
V: TRBV27; size: once; D: .; J: TRBJ2-1; CDR3: CASWDSYNEQFF; DNA: TGTGCCAGCTGGGACTCCTACAATGAGCAGTTCTTC
V: TRBV7-9; size: .; D: .; J: TRBJ2-2; CDR3: CASSFLFAGVDTGELFF; DNA: TGTGCCAGCAGCTTCCTCTTCGCAGGGGTGGACACCGGGGAGCTGTTTTTT
V: TRBV4-1; size: few; D: TRBD1; J: TRBJ1-2; CDR3: CASSQERTGSGYTF; DNA: TGCGCCAGCAGCCAAGAACGGACAGGGTCTGGCTACACCTTC
V: TRBV28; size: few; D: .; J: TRBJ1-6; CDR3: CASSTTESLHF; DNA: TGTGCCAGCAGCACGACAGAATCCCTCCACTTT
V: TRBV7-6; size: few; D: .; J: TRBJ1-1; CDR3: CASSLRLGTEAFF; DNA: TGTGCCAGCAGCTTAAGATTGGGAACTGAAGCTTTCTTT
V: TRBV7-9; size: .; D: .; J: TRBJ2-2; CDR3: CASSLGDAQSGELFF; DNA: TGTGCCAGCAGCTTAGGAGATGCACAGTCGGGGGAGCTGTTTTTT
V: TRBV15; size: few; D: TRBD2; J: TRBJ2-1; CDR3: CATSRASGGASPQNEQFF; DNA: TGTGCCACCAGCAGAGCTAGCGGGGGGGCTTCTCCACAGAATGAGCAGTTCTTC
V: TRBV12-3/TRBV12-4; size: .; D: .; J: TRBJ2-7; CDR3: CASTNSVYEQYF; DNA: TGTGCCAGCACCAACTCGGTGTACGAGCAGTACTTC
V: TRBV30; size: few; D: .; J: TRBJ2-2; CDR3: CAWSVADYTGELFF; DNA: TGTGCCTGGAGTGTTGCGGATTACACCGGGGAGCTGTTTTTT
V: TRBV29-1; size: few; D: TRBD1; J: TRBJ2-7; CDR3: CSVAGGQVTNEQYF; DNA: TGCAGCGTTGCCGGGGGACAGGTTACTAACGAGCAGTACTTC
V: TRBV2; size: .; D: .; J: TRBJ1-1; CDR3: CASSDGADPNTEAFF; DNA: TGTGCCAGCAGTGATGGTGCAGACCCGAACACTGAAGCTTTCTTT
V: TRBV9; size: .; D: TRBD2; J: TRBJ2-1; CDR3: CASNLLAGAGDEQFF; DNA: TGTGCCAGCAACCTGCTAGCGGGGGCCGGGGATGAGCAGTTCTTC
V: TRBV7-2; size: many; D: .; J: TRBJ1-6; CDR3: CASTLSRQGNSPLHF; DNA: TGTGCCAGCACCCTTAGTAGGCAGGGAAATTCACCCCTCCACTTT
V: TRBV7-3; size: .; D: .; J: TRBJ1-1; CDR3: CASSLDGRANTEAFF; DNA: TGTGCCAGCAGCTTGGACGGACGGGCGAACACTGAAGCTTTCTTT
V: TRBV7-8; size: many; D: .; J: TRBJ2-1; CDR3: CASSLAGHIFNNEQFF; DNA: TGTGCCAGCAGCTTAGCGGGACACATATTTAACAATGAGCAGTTCTTC
V: TRBV7-2; size: .; D: .; J: TRBJ1-1; CDR3: CASSAWGGTEAFF; DNA: TGTGCCAGCAGCGCGTGGGGGGGCACTGAAGCTTTCTTT
V: TRBV11-2; size: many; D: TRBD1; J: TRBJ2-7; CDR3: CASSWGQGYEQYF; DNA: TGTGCCAGCAGCTGGGGACAGGGCTACGAGCAGTACTTC
V: TRBV5-4; size: .; D: .; J: TRBJ2-7; CDR3: CASSFEAGLTYEQYF; DNA: TGTGCCAGCAGCTTTGAGGCGGGGCTTACCTACGAGCAGTACTTC